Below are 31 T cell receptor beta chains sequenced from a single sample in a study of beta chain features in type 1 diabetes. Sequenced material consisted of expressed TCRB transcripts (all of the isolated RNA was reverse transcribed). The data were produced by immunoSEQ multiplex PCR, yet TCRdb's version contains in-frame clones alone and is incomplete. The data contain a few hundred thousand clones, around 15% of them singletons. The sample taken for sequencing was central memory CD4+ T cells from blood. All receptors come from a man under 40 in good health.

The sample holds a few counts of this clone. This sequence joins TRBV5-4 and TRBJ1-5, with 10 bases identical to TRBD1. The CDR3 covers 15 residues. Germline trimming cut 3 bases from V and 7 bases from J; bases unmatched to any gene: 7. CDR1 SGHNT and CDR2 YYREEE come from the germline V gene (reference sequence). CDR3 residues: CASSSNPGQGQPQHF. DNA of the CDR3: TGTGCCAGCAGCTCGAATCCGGGACAGGGGCAGCCCCAGCATTTT.

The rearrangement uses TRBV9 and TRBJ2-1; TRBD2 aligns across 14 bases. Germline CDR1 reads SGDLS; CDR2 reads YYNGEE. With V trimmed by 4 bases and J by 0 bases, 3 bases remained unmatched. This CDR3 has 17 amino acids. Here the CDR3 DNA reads TGTGCCAGCAGCTCTGGGACTAGCGGGAGCTCCTACAATGAGCAGTTCTTC. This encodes CASSSGTSGSSYNEQFF.

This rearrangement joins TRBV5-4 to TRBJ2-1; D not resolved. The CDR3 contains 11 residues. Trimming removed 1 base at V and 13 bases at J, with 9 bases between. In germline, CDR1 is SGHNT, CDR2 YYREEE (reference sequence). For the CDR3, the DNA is TGTGCCAGCAGCTTGTATAGGGCCCAGTTCTTC. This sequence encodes CASSLYRAQFF.

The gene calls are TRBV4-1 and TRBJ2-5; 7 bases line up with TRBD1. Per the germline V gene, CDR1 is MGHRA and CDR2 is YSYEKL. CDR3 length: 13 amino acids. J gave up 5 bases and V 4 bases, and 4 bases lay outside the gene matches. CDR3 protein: CASSRGGLETQYF. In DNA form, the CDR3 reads TGCGCCAGCAGCCGAGGGGGCTTGGAGACCCAGTACTTC.

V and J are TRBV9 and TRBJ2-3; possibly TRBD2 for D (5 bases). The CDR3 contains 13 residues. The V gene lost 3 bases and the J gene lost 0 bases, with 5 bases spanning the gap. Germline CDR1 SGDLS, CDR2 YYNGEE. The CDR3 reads CASSASSTDTQYF. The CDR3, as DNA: TGTGCCAGCAGCGCTAGCAGCACAGATACGCAGTATTTT.

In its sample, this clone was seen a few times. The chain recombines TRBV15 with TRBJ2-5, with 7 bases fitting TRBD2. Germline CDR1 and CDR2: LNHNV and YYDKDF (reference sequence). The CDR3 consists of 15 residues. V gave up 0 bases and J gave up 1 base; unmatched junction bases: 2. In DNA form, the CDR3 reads TGTGCCACCAGCAGAGAATTAGCGGGCCAAGAGACCCAGTACTTC. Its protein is CATSRELAGQETQYF.

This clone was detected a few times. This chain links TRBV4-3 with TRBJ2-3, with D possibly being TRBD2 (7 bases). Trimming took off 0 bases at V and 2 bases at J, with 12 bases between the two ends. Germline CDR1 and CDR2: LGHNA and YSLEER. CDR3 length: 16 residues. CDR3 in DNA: TGCGCCAGCAGCCAAGAACTCGGGGGGCACACAGATACGCAGTATTTT. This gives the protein CASSQELGGHTDTQYF.

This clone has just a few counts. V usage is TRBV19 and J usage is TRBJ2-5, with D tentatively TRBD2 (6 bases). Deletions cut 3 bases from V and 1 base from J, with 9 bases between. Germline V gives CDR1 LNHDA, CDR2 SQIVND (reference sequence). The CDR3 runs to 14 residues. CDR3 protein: CASSMRETQETQYF. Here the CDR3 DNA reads TGTGCCAGTAGTATGCGGGAAACCCAAGAGACCCAGTACTTC.

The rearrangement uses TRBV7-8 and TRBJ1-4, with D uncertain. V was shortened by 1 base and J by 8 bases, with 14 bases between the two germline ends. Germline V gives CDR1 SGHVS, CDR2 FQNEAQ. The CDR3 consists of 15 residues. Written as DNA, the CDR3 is TGTGCCAGCAGCTTAGGGGAGCGCAATGGGGAAAAACTGTTTTTT. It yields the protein CASSLGERNGEKLFF. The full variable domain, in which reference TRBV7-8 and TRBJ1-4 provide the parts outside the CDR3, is GAGVSQSPRYKVAKRGQDVALRCDPISGHVSLFWYQQALGQGPEFLTYFQNEAQLDKSGLPSDRFFAERPEGSVSTLKIQRTQQEDSAVYLCASSLGERNGEKLFFGSGTQLSVL.

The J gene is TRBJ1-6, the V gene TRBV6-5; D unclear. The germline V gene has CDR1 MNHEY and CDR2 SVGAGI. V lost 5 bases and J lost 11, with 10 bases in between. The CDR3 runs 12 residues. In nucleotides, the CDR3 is TGTGCCAGCAGTGAATGGTCGGCACCCCTCCACTTT. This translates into CASSEWSAPLHF.

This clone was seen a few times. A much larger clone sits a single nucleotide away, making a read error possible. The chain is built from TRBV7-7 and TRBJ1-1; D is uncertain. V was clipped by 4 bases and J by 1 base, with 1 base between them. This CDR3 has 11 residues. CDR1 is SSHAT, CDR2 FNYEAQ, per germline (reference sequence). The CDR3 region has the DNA TGTGCCAGCAGCTCGAACACTGAAGCTTTCTTT. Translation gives CASSSNTEAFF.

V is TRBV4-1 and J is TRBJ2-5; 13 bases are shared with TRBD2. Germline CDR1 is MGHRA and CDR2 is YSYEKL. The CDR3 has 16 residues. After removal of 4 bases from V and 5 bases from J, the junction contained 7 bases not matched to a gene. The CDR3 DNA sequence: TGCGCCAGCAGCCCAGCCGGGACTAGCGGGGCCGAGACCCAGTACTTC. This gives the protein CASSPAGTSGAETQYF.

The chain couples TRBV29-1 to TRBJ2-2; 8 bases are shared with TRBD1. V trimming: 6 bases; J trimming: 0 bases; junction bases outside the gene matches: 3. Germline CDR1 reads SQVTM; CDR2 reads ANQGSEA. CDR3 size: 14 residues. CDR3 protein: CSVRDRTNTGELFF. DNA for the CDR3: TGCAGCGTCCGGGACAGGACGAACACCGGGGAGCTGTTTTTT.

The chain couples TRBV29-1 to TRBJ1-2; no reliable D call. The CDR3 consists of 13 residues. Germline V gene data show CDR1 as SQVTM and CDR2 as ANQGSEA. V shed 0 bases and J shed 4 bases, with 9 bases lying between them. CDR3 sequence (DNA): TGCAGCGTTGAAGAAATCGCAGGCTATGGCTACACCTTC. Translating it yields CSVEEIAGYGYTF.

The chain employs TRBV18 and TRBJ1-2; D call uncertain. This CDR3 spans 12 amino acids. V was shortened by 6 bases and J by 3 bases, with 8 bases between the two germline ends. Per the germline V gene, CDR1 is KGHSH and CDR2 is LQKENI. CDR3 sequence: CASSSLDYGYTF. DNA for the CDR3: TGTGCCAGCTCGAGTCTGGACTATGGCTACACCTTC.

CDR3 amino acids: CASSLGIKETQYF. The DNA for the CDR3 is TGTGCCAGCAGCTTAGGGATAAAAGAGACCCAGTACTTC. V is TRBV7-8 and J is TRBJ2-5; D is undetermined. Trimming shortened V by 1 base and J by 3 bases, and 6 bases separated the two germline ends. Germline assignment: CDR1 SGHVS and CDR2 FQNEAQ. CDR3 length: 13 residues.

DNA for the CDR3: TGCAGTGCTAGATTGTGGAATGAAGCTTTCTTT. The encoded protein is CSARLWNEAFF. The chain combines TRBV20-1 with TRBJ1-1; no reliable D call. The germline gives CDR1 DFQATT, CDR2 SNEGSKA (reference sequence). The CDR3 has 11 amino acids. V lost 2 bases, J lost 7 bases, and 8 bases lay in between.

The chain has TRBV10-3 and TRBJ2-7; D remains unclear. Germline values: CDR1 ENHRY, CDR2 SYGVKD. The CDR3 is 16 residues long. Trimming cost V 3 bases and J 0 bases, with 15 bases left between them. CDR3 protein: CAISEGPGKSSYEQYF. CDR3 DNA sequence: TGTGCCATCAGTGAAGGGCCCGGAAAGAGCTCCTACGAGCAGTACTTC.

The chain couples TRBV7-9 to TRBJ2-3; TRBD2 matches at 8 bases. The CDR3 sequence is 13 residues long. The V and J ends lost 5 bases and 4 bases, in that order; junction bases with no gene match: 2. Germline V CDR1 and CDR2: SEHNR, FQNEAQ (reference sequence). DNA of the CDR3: TGTGCCAGCAGCCGAGCGGGAGCAGATACGCAGTATTTT. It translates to CASSRAGADTQYF.

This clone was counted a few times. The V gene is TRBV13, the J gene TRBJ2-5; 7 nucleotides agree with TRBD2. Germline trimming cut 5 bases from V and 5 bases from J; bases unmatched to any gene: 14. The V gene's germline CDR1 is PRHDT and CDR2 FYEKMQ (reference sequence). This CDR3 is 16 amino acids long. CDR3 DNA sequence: TGTGCCAGCAGCCAAGGACTAGATGACCTCCGGGAGACCCAGTACTTC. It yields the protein CASSQGLDDLRETQYF.

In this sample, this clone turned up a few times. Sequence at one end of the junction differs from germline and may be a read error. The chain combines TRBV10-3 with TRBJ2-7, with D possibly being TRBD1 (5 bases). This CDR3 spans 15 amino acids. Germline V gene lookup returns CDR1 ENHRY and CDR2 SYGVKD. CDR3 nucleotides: TGTGCCAGCAGTTACGTGCAGGGTATAGCCTACGAGCAGTACTTC. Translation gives CASSYVQGIAYEQYF.

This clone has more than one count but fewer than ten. CDR3 bases: TGTGCCAGCAGCTTATATGGGGACAGGGTGGAGACCCAGTACTTC. This gives the protein CASSLYGDRVETQYF. The genes are TRBV7-6 and TRBJ2-5; 9 bases line up with TRBD1. This CDR3 has 15 amino acids. CDR1 and CDR2 from the germline V gene are SGHVS and FNYEAQ. The junction had 6 bases not matched to a gene; V was cut back by 2 bases and J by 5 bases.

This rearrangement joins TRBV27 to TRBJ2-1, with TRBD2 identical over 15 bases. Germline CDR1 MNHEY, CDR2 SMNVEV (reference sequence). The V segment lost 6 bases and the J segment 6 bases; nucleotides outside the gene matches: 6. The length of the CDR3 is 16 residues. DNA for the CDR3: TGTGCCAGCAGGGTCGGACTAGCGGGAGGGCCCAATGAGCAGTTCTTC. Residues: CASRVGLAGGPNEQFF.

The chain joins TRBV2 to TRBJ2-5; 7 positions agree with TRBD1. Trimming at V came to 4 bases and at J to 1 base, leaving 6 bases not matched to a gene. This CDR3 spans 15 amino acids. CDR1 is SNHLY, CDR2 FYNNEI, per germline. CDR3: CASSGTGSVQETQYF. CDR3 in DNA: TGTGCCAGCAGTGGGACAGGTTCAGTCCAAGAGACCCAGTACTTC.

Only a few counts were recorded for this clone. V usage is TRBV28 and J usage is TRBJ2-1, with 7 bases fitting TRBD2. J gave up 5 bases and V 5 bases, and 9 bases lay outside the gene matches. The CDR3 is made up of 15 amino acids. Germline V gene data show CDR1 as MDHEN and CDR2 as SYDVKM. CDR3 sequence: CASSQDGTTNNEQFF. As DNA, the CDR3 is TGTGCCAGCAGTCAGGACGGGACTACTAACAATGAGCAGTTCTTC.

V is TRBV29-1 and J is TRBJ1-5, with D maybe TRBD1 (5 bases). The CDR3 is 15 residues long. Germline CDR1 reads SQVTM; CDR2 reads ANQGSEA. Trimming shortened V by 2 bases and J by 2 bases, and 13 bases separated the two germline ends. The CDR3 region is CSVEWDGSGNQPQHF. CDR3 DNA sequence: TGCAGCGTTGAATGGGACGGGTCCGGCAATCAGCCCCAGCATTTT.

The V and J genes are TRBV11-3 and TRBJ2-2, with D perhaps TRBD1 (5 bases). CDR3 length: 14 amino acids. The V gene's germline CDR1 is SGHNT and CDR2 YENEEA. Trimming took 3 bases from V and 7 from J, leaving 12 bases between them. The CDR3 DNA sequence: TGTGCCAGCAGCTTCAGGGTCGCTGACGGGGAGCTGTTTTTT. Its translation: CASSFRVADGELFF. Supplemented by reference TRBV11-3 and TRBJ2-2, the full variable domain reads EAGVVQSPRYKIIEKKQPVAFWCNPISGHNTLYWYLQNLGQGPELLIRYENEEAVDDSQLPKDRFSAERLKGVDSTLKIQPAELGDSAVYLCASSFRVADGELFFGEGSRLTVL.

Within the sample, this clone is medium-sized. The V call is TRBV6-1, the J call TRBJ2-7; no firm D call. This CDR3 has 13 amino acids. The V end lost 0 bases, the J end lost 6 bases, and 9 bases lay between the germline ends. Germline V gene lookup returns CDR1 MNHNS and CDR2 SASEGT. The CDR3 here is CASSEASELEQYV. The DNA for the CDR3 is TGTGCCAGCAGTGAAGCATCGGAACTCGAGCAGTACGTC.

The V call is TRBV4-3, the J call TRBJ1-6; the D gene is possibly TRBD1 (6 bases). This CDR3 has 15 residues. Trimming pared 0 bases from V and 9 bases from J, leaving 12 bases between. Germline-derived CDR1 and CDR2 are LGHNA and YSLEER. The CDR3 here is CASSQDSGDGSPLHF. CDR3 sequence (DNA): TGCGCCAGCAGCCAAGATTCAGGGGACGGTTCACCCCTCCACTTT.

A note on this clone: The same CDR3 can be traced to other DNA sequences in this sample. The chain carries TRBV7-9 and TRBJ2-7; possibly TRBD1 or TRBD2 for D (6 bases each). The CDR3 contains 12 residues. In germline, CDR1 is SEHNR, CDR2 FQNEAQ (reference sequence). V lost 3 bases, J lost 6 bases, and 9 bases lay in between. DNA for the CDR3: TGTGCCAGCAGCTTGGGGGGCCTCGAGCAGTACGTC. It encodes CASSLGGLEQYV.

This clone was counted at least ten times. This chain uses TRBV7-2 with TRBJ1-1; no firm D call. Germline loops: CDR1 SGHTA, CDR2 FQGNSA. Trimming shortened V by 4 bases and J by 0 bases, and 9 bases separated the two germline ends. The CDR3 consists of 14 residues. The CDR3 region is CASSSRSMNTEAFF. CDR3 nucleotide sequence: TGTGCCAGCAGCTCCAGATCAATGAACACTGAAGCTTTCTTT.